The rows below give T cell receptor beta chains drawn from one sample of a study of shared clonotypes between healthy human individuals. Clones were read by immunoSEQ multiplex PCR, and TCRdb kept only the in-frame ones, dropping some. The table includes hundreds of thousands of clones, over 65% detected once. The specimen sequenced was memory CD4+ T cells sorted from blood. These receptors originate from a woman aged 30 to 39 in good health. Each CDR3 is given without its conserved first and last residue. The order of the fields is V gene, CDR3 protein.

TRBV5-1 | ASSLSGGNQPQH
TRBV5-1 | ASSPGGAPYNEQF
TRBV25-1 | ASSEWRTGYEQY
TRBV5-1 | ASYTGSPPYEQY
TRBV19 | ASSIGGLAGETQY
TRBV19 | ASRGQGRTEAF
TRBV19 | ASNRGRDSNQPQH
TRBV6-6 | ASSAQNYGYT
TRBV5-6 | ASGPRGDTQY
TRBV29-1 | SGTEETQY
TRBV5-1 | ASSSQMNTEAF
TRBV29-1 | SARKGGPDTQY
TRBV5-4 | ASSLGLADTYNEQF
TRBV27 | ASRRTVGNEQF
TRBV19 | ASSKRALYNEQF
TRBV18 | ASSLGQGETQY
TRBV6-5 | ASSPLDRGTYEQY
TRBV15 | ATSTRQPDTQY
TRBV11-2 | ASILSTDSGNTIY
TRBV11-2 | ASSSSNPNTEAF
TRBV30 | AWSGGQGIGELF
TRBV28 | ASSLLLEAF
TRBV9 | ASSVVSGGNGEQF
TRBV7-9 | ASSLRQVFHEQY
TRBV5-1 | ASSLGLAWDTGELF
TRBV28 | ASSPPRTGRNIQY
TRBV5-3 | ARSSKVQGSGNTIY